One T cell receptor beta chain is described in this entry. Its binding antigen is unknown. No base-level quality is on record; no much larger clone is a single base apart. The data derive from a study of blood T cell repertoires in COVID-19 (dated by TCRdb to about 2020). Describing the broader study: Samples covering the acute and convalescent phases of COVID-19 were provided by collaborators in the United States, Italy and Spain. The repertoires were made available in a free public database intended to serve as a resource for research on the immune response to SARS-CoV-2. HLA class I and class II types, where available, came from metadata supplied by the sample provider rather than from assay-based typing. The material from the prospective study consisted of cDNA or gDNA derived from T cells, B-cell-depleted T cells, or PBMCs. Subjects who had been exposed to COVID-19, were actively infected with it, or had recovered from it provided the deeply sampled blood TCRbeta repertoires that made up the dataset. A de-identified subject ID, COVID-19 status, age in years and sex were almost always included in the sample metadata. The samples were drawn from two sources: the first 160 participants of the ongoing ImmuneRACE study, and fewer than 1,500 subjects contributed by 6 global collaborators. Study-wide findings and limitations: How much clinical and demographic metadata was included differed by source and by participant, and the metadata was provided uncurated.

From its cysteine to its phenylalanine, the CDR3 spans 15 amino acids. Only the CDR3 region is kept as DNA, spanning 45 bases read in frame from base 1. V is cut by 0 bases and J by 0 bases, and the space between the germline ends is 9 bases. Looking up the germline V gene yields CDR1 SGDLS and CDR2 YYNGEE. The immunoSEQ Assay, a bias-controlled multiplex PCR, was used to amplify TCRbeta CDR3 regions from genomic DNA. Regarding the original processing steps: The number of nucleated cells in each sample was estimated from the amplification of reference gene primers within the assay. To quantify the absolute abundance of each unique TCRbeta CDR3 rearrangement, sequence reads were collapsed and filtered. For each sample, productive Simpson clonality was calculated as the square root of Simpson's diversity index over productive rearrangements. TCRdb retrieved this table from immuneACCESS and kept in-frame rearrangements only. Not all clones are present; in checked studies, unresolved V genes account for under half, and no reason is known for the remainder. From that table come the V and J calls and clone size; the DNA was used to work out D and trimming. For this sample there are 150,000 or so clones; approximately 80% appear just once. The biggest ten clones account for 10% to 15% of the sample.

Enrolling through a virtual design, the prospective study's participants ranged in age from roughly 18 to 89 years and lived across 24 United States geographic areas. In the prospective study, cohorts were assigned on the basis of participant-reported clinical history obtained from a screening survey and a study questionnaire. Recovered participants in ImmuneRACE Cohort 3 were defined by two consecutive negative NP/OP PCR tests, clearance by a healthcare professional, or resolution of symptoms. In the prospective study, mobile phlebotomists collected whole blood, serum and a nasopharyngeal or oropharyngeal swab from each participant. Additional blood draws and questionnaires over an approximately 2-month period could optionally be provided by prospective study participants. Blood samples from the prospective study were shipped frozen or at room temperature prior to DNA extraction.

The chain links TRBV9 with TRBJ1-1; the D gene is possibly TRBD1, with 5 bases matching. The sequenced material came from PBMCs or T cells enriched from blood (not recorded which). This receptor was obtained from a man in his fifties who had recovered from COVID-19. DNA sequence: TGTGCCAGCAGCGTAGGTGACAGACTGAACACTGAAGCTTTCTTT. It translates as CASSVGDRLNTEAFF.